This T cell receptor beta chain is drawn from a study of cytomegalovirus exposure and HLA in healthy donors. This clone was detected once. Its antigen is still unknown. The PCR used 60 Vbeta and 13 Jbeta primers. This table comes from immunoSEQ multiplex PCR, and its TCRdb copy is limited to in-frame clones, with some not included. The sample shows some 150,000 clones, roughly 80% of them seen only once. Whole-study results and caveats: Data from an earlier analysis indicated that most TCR beta V segments were productive either about 87% or about 30% of the time. The authors considered a cluster of highly shared sequence variants likely to be a sequencing artifact.

CDR3 size: 19 residues. Unmatched junction bases numbered 17, after V lost 4 bases and J lost 5 bases. From germline, CDR1 is PRHDT and CDR2 FYEKMQ (reference sequence). J is TRBJ1-1 and V is TRBV13; 12 nucleotides match TRBD1. The sequenced material came from PBMCs. The clonotype originates from a man between 25 and 39 years old in good health and CMV-seronegative. In DNA form, the CDR3 reads TGTGCCAGCAGCTGCCCTCCGGGGGGACAGGGGGCTCGGGGAACTGAAGCTTTCTTT. It encodes CASSCPPGGQGARGTEAFF.